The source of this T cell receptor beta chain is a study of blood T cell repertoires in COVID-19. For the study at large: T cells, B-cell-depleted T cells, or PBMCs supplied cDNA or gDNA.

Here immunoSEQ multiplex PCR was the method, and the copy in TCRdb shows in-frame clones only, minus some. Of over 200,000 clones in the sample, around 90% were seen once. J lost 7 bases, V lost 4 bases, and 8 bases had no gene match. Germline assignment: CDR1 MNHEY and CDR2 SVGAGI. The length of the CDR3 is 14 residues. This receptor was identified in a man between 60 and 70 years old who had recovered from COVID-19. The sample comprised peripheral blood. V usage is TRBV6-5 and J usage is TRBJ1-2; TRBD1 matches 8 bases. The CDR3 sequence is CASSSRQGQGGYTF. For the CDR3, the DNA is TGTGCCAGCAGTTCCCGACAGGGGCAAGGTGGCTACACCTTC.